The source of this T cell receptor (beta chain) is a study of Graves' ophthalmopathy and Graves' hyperthyroidism. Study as a whole: Where ophthalmopathy was absent within 18 months of follow-up, hyperthyroidism was stable. Study-level points and caveats: With just under 71% sensitivity and more than 72% specificity, the model predicted ophthalmopathy progression.

This CDR3 has 15 residues. The germline V gene has CDR1 SGHVS and CDR2 FQNEAQ. J gave up 7 bases and V 2 bases, and 5 bases lay outside the gene matches. RNA transcripts were the source from which TCR beta CDR3 regions were amplified. The first round was an RT-PCR with HTBI primers, and the second round was a multiplex PCR. MiXCR, applied by TCRdb to the multiplex PCR reads, yields one record per CDR3 protein. The data contain over a million distinct CDR3 sequences, about 38% of them singletons. This clonotype has at least ten counts. Its antigen is currently unknown. The diagnosis combined clinical symptoms, thyroxine, TRAb, thyroid ultrasound and orbital computed tomography scans.

V and J are TRBV7-8 and TRBJ1-6, with TRBD1 identical over 7 bases. Input material: peripheral blood or thyroid tissue (not recorded which). The receptor was isolated from an adult man with Graves' hyperthyroidism. The CDR3 reads CASSLRTGPNSPLHF. Written as DNA, the CDR3 is TGTGCCAGCAGCTTAAGGACAGGCCCCAATTCACCCCTCCACTTT.